Listed below are T cell receptor beta chains from one sample, sequenced in a study of identical twins. TCRdb itself ran the 5' RACE reads through MiXCR, one entry per CDR3 protein. In the table there are a few hundred thousand distinct CDR3 sequences, about a fifth of which are singletons. Sample: naive T cells sorted from blood. The origin of the receptors is a man between 50 and 59 years old in good health. CDR3s include the opening cysteine and the closing phenylalanine or tryptophan. The D gene is left open where the match is weak. Some rows have no size entry. The others give once, few or many, or a class for an expanded clone.

size: -; V: TRBV5-1; D: -; J: TRBJ2-1; DNA: TGCGCCAGCAGGCTAGTCCACAATGAGCAGTTCTTC; CDR3: CASRLVHNEQFF
size: few; V: TRBV20-1; D: -; J: TRBJ1-1; DNA: TGCAGTGCTCTCGGTGGGCCTCGGGCTTTCTTT; CDR3: CSALGGPRAFF
size: -; V: TRBV6-2/TRBV6-3; D: -; J: TRBJ2-1; DNA: TGTGCCAGCGCCGGACTTGTCAATGAGCAGTTCTTC; CDR3: CASAGLVNEQFF
size: few; V: TRBV30; D: -; J: TRBJ1-2; DNA: TGTGCCTGGAGTTACAGTTCCTCCTATGGCTACACCTTC; CDR3: CAWSYSSSYGYTF
size: -; V: TRBV15; D: TRBD2; J: TRBJ2-1; DNA: TGTGCCACCATGAGCGGGGGGGCTTCCTACAATGAGCAGTTCTTC; CDR3: CATMSGGASYNEQFF
size: many; V: TRBV7-6; D: TRBD2; J: TRBJ2-7; DNA: TGTGCCAGCAGCCTTAGATCTGTATTCACAGCGGGATACTACGAGCAGTACTTC; CDR3: CASSLRSVFTAGYYEQYF
size: few; V: TRBV6-6; D: -; J: TRBJ2-7; DNA: TGTGCCAGCGCAACTGGGGCCTACGAGCAGTACTTC; CDR3: CASATGAYEQYF
size: few; V: TRBV20-1; D: -; J: TRBJ2-1; DNA: TGCAGTGCTAGATCCCCGAGGGACAATGAGCAGTTCTTC; CDR3: CSARSPRDNEQFF
size: few; V: TRBV20-1; D: TRBD2; J: TRBJ2-3; DNA: TGCAGTGCGGTACTAGCGGGGGGTTCAGATACGCAGTATTTT; CDR3: CSAVLAGGSDTQYF
size: -; V: TRBV6-5; D: -; J: TRBJ2-6; DNA: TGTGCCAGCAGTTACTCAAGGTCTGGGGCCAACGTCCTGACTTTC; CDR3: CASSYSRSGANVLTF
size: -; V: TRBV20-1; D: TRBD1; J: TRBJ2-5; DNA: TGCAGTGCCCGGGGACAGGGCGTCGAGACCCAGTACTTC; CDR3: CSARGQGVETQYF
size: -; V: TRBV2; D: -; J: TRBJ2-2; DNA: TGTGCCAGCAGTGTACGGCTATTACTCACCGGGGAGCTGTTTTTT; CDR3: CASSVRLLLTGELFF
size: many; V: TRBV6-5; D: -; J: TRBJ2-3; DNA: TGTGCCAGCAGTTACTCCGGACTACCCCTTTCCACAGATACGCAGTATTTT; CDR3: CASSYSGLPLSTDTQYF
size: -; V: TRBV12-3/TRBV12-4; D: -; J: TRBJ2-7; DNA: TGTGCCAGCAGTTTACTCCCGACAGATTCAATCTACGAGCAGTACTTC; CDR3: CASSLLPTDSIYEQYF
size: -; V: TRBV27; D: TRBD1; J: TRBJ2-1; DNA: TGTGCCAGTACGTCCAGGGGGTCCACCCCTCATATTGAGCAGTTCTTC; CDR3: CASTSRGSTPHIEQFF
size: many; V: TRBV11-2; D: -; J: TRBJ2-1; DNA: TGTGCCAGCAGCTTAGAGCAGGGGCTTATACTCAATGAGCAGTTCTTC; CDR3: CASSLEQGLILNEQFF
size: few; V: TRBV5-5; D: -; J: TRBJ1-2; DNA: TGTGCCAGCAGCTTGGTTGGGGACCCTAACTATGGCTACACCTTC; CDR3: CASSLVGDPNYGYTF
size: -; V: TRBV5-6; D: -; J: TRBJ2-7; DNA: TGTGCCAGCAGCTTACAACGGGACACCCACTCCTACGAGCAGTACTTC; CDR3: CASSLQRDTHSYEQYF
size: few; V: TRBV6-1; D: TRBD1; J: TRBJ1-6; DNA: TGTGCCAGCAGTGAAGCGCGAGGGAGGGGGCAGGGGGGGAAATCACCCCTCCACTTT; CDR3: CASSEARGRGQGGKSPLHF
size: -; V: TRBV29-1; D: -; J: TRBJ1-1; DNA: TGCAGCGTGGCCGGGGCCGGCGGAACTGAAGCTTTCTTT; CDR3: CSVAGAGGTEAFF
size: -; V: TRBV5-6; D: -; J: TRBJ2-3; DNA: TGTGCCAGCAGCTTGGTAACTGCAGATACGCAGTATTTT; CDR3: CASSLVTADTQYF
size: -; V: TRBV7-8; D: TRBD1; J: TRBJ2-5; DNA: TGTGCCAGCAGCCTAGGGCAGGGGGTGTTAGAGACCCAGTACTTC; CDR3: CASSLGQGVLETQYF
size: few; V: TRBV15; D: TRBD2; J: TRBJ2-6; DNA: TGTGCCACCAGCAGGGCACCGGGACAGCGGGGGGCTGGGGCCAACGTCCTGACTTTC; CDR3: CATSRAPGQRGAGANVLTF
size: few; V: TRBV20-1; D: TRBD1; J: TRBJ2-3; DNA: TGCAGTGCTAGAGATTTCTCACCGAGGACAGGGATGGCAGATACGCAGTATTTT; CDR3: CSARDFSPRTGMADTQYF
size: few; V: TRBV7-9; D: -; J: TRBJ2-7; DNA: TGTGCCAGCAGCTTAGCCAGCGGCGAGCAGTACTTC; CDR3: CASSLASGEQYF
size: few; V: TRBV7-9; D: TRBD1; J: TRBJ2-5; DNA: TGTGCCAGCAGCCAGCTTATCGGGACAGGGAGCGGAGAGACCCAGTACTTC; CDR3: CASSQLIGTGSGETQYF
size: few; V: TRBV5-1; D: TRBD1; J: TRBJ2-7; DNA: TGCGCCAGCAGCTTGGTGACAGGGGTCTACGAGCAGTACTTC; CDR3: CASSLVTGVYEQYF
size: many; V: TRBV12-3/TRBV12-4; D: -; J: TRBJ2-3; DNA: TGTGCCAGCAGGAGACTAGTGGGCACAGATACGCAGTATTTT; CDR3: CASRRLVGTDTQYF
size: -; V: TRBV5-4; D: -; J: TRBJ1-2; DNA: TGTGCCAGCAGCTTGGGGACCCGGGGGGGGCGAAACTATGGCTACACCTTC; CDR3: CASSLGTRGGRNYGYTF
size: -; V: TRBV20-1; D: -; J: TRBJ2-7; DNA: TGCAGTGCTAGTCGGGGGCCACCCTACGAGCAGTACTTC; CDR3: CSASRGPPYEQYF
size: few; V: TRBV4-3; D: TRBD2; J: TRBJ2-7; DNA: TGCGCCAGCAGCCAAGCGGGGGGGGGCGAGCAGTACTTC; CDR3: CASSQAGGGEQYF
size: -; V: TRBV27; D: TRBD2; J: TRBJ2-3; DNA: TGTGCCAGCAGTGAAATCGGGGGGTTCAAGGATACGCAGTATTTT; CDR3: CASSEIGGFKDTQYF
size: once; V: TRBV20-1; D: TRBD2; J: TRBJ2-1; DNA: TGCAGTGCTTCCGAGCCAGCGGGACTCTTGAATGAGCAGTTCTTC; CDR3: CSASEPAGLLNEQFF
size: many; V: TRBV4-3; D: -; J: TRBJ2-4; DNA: TGCGCCAGCAGCCAGGGACTAGCCAAAAACATTCAGTACTTC; CDR3: CASSQGLAKNIQYF
size: -; V: TRBV6-5; D: TRBD2; J: TRBJ2-2; DNA: TGTGCCAGCAGTTACCTGGGACTAGCGGGAGGAAGGTCCGGGGAGCTGTTTTTT; CDR3: CASSYLGLAGGRSGELFF
size: -; V: TRBV13; D: -; J: TRBJ2-4; DNA: TGTGCCAGCAGTGGGGCCAAAAACATTCAGTACTTC; CDR3: CASSGAKNIQYF
size: many; V: TRBV10-3; D: TRBD2; J: TRBJ2-1; DNA: TGTGCCATCAGTGAGTCGAGCGGGAGGCCCTTAAGCTCCTACAATGAGCAGTTCTTC; CDR3: CAISESSGRPLSSYNEQFF
size: many; V: TRBV10-3; D: TRBD2; J: TRBJ2-7; DNA: TGTGCCATCAGTGAGTCGGGACTAGCGGCCTCCTACGAGCAGTACTTC; CDR3: CAISESGLAASYEQYF
size: many; V: TRBV4-3; D: TRBD2; J: TRBJ2-1; DNA: TGCGCCAGCAGCCAAGAATGGGCTAGCGGAAAATACAATGAGCAGTTCTTC; CDR3: CASSQEWASGKYNEQFF
size: many; V: TRBV6-5; D: TRBD2; J: TRBJ2-7; DNA: TGTGCCAGCAGTTATCGGAGGACTAGCGGGAGGGCAGACGAGCAGTACTTC; CDR3: CASSYRRTSGRADEQYF
size: few; V: TRBV12-3/TRBV12-4; D: -; J: TRBJ2-2; DNA: TGTGCCAGCAGTTTATCTTACGGGTCCGGGGAGCTGTTTTTT; CDR3: CASSLSYGSGELFF
size: few; V: TRBV20-1; D: TRBD1; J: TRBJ1-6; DNA: TGCAGTGCTCCAGGACAGGGGCCCAATTCACCCCTCCACTTT; CDR3: CSAPGQGPNSPLHF